The entry below gives a single TCR beta chain sequence along with its context. Its specificity is not known. These data are taken from a study of cytomegalovirus exposure and HLA in healthy donors. Overall study: Researchers found that about four fifths of fewer than 450 genotyped donors fell within the Caucasian-associated ancestry cluster. Study-wide results and limits: Among TCR sequences, most were rare, though some public TCRs appeared in many donors. Donors belonging to an Asian-associated ancestry cluster reportedly showed fewer N-insertions in productive TCRs than the roughly 670-donor mean, according to what a later analysis found.

The study ran its PCR with 60 Vbeta and 13 Jbeta primers. TCRdb's table, derived via immunoSEQ multiplex PCR, lists solely in-frame clones and lacks some. The sample contains around 140,000 clones, roughly four fifths of which appear only once. Germline V gene lookup returns CDR1 LNHNV and CDR2 YYDKDF (reference sequence). This CDR3 is built from 13 residues. The ends were cut back, 3 bases at V and 4 bases at J, with 9 bases in the middle. The V call is TRBV15, the J call TRBJ2-5; a weak D match, TRBD1 (5 bases). This receptor was taken from a middle-aged woman in good health and CMV-seronegative. Sequenced sample: PBMCs. CDR3 nucleotides: TGTGCCACCAGCAGTCAGGGAAGAGAGACCCAGTACTTC. As protein: CATSSQGRETQYF. Drawing the rest from reference TRBV15 and TRBJ2-5, the complete variable domain is DAMVIQNPRYQVTQFGKPVTLSCSQTLNHNVMYWYQQKSSQAPKLLFHYYDKDFNNEADTPDNFQSRRPNTSFCFLDIRSPGLGDTAMYLCATSSQGRETQYFGPGTRLLVL.